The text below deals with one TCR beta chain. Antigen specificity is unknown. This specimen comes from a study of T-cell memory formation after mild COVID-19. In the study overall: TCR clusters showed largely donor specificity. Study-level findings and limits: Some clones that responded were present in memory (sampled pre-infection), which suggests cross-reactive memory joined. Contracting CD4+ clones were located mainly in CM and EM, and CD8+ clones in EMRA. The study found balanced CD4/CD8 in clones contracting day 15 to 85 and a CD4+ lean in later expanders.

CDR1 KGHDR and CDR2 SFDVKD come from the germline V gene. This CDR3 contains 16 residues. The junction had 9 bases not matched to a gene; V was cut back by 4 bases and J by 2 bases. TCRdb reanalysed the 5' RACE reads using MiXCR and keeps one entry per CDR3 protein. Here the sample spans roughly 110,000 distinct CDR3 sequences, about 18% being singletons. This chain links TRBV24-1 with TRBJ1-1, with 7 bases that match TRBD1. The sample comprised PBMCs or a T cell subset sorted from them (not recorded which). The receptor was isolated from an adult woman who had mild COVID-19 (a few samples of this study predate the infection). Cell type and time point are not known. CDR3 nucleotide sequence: TGTGCCACCAGTGAGGGGAAGGGGGCCGCTAACACTGAAGCTTTCTTT. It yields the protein CATSEGKGAANTEAFF.